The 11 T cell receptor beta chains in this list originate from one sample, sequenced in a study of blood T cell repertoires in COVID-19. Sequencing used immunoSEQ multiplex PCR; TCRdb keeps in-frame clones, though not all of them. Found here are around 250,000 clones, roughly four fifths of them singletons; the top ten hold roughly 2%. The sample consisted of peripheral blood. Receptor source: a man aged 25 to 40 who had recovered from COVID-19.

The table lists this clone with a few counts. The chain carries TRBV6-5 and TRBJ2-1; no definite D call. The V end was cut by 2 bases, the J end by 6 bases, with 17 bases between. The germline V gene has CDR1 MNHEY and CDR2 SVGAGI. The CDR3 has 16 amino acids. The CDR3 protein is CASSYAAADFGNEQFF. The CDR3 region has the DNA TGTGCCAGCAGTTACGCGGCAGCCGACTTCGGCAATGAGCAGTTCTTC.

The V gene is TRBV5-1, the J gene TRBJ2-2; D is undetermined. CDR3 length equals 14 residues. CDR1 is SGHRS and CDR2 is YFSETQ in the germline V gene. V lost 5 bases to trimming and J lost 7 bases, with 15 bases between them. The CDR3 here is CASSPPQDGGELFF. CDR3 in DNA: TGCGCCAGCAGTCCCCCCCAGGATGGCGGGGAGCTGTTTTTT.

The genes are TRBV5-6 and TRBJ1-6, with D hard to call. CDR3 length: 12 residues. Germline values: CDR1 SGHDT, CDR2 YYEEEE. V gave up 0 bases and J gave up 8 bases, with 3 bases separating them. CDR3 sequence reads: CASSLEHSPLHF. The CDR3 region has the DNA TGTGCCAGCAGCTTGGAGCATTCACCCCTCCACTTT.

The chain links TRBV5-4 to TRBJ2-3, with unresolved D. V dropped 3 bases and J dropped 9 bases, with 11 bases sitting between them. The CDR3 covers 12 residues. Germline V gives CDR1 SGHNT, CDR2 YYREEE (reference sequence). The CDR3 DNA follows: TGTGCCAGCAGCTCGACTCTCGGGACGCAGTATTTT. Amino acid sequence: CASSSTLGTQYF.

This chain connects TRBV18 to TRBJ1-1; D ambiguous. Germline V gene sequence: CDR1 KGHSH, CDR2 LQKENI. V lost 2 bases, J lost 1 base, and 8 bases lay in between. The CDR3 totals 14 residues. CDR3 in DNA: TGTGCCAGCTCACCATTTCGAGAGAACACTGAAGCTTTCTTT. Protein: CASSPFRENTEAFF.

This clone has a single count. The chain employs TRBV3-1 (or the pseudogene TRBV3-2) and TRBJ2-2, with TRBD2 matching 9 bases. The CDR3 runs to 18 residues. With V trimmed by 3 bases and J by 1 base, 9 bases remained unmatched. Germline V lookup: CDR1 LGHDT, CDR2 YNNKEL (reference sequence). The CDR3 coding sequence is TGTGCCAGCAGCCAGATGGCGGGGGGGATATGGAACACCGGGGAGCTGTTTTTT. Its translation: CASSQMAGGIWNTGELFF.

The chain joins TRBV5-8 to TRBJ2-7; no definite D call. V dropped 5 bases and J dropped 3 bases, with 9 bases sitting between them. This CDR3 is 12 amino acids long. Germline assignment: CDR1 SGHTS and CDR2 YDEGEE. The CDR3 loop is CASSRLSYEQYF. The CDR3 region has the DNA TGTGCCAGCAGTCGACTCAGCTACGAGCAGTACTTC. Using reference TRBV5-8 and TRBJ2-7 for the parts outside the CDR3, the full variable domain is EAGVTQSPTHLIKTRGQQATLRCSPISGHTSVYWYQQALGLGLQFLLWYDEGEERNRGNFPPRFSGRQFPNYSSELNVNALELEDSALYLCASSRLSYEQYFGPGTRLTVT.

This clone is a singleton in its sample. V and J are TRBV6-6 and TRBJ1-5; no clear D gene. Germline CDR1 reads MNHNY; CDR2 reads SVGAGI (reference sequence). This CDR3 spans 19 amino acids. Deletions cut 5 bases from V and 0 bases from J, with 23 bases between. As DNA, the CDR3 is TGTGCCAGCAGTCCACTCCGGGAGGGCCGCCCGATTAGCAATCAGCCCCAGCATTTT. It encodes CASSPLREGRPISNQPQHF.

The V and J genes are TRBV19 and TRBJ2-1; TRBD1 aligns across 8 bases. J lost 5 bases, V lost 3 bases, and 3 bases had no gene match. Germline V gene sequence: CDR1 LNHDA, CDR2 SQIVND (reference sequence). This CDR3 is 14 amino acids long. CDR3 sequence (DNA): TGTGCCAGTAGTATTCAGGGGGCTAACAATGAGCAGTTCTTC. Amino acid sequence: CASSIQGANNEQFF.

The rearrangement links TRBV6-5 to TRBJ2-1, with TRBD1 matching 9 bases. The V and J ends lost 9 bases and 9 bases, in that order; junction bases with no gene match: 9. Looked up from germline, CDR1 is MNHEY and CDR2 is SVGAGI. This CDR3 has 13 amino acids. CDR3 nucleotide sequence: TGTGCCAGGTCCCGGGACAGGGTGGGTGAGCAGTTCTTC. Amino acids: CARSRDRVGEQFF.

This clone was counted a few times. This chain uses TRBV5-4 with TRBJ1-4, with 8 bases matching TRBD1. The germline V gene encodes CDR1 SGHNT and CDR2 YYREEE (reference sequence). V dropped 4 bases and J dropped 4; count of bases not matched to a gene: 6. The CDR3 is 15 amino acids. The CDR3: CASSIQGAGNEKLFF. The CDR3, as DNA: TGTGCCAGCAGCATCCAGGGGGCTGGTAATGAAAAACTGTTTTTT.